These 14 T cell receptor beta chains share one sample of origin, sequenced in a study of identical twins. MiXCR, run by TCRdb on the 5' RACE reads, gives a single entry per CDR3 protein. This sample has hundreds of thousands of distinct CDR3 sequences, with around 21% found just once. The data also belong to a second study, concerning T cells expressing NK-cell markers.

The specimen was PBMCs. Receptor source: a woman younger than 30 in good health.

Many counts were recorded for this clonotype. The gene calls are TRBV7-6 and TRBJ2-1; 12 bases map to TRBD2. The CDR3 runs 13 residues. Losses at the gene ends were 2 bases for V and 15 bases for J; bases not matched to a gene: 5. Germline lookup yields CDR1 SGHVS and CDR2 FNYEAQ. CDR3 sequence (DNA): TGTGCCAGCAGCTTATCTAGCGGGAGGGCCTGGTTCTTC. It yields the protein CASSLSSGRAWFF.

The chain's CDR3 is CASSFTSGSLEGTDTQYF. In DNA, the CDR3 is TGTGCCAGCAGTTTCACTAGCGGGAGCCTAGAGGGGACAGATACGCAGTATTTT. The J gene is TRBJ2-3, the V gene TRBV6-5, with 11 bases identical to TRBD2. Germline V CDR1 and CDR2: MNHEY, SVGAGI. V shed 4 bases and J 3 bases; nucleotides not matched to a gene: 12. This CDR3 contains 18 residues.

This clonotype was counted ten times or more. The V call is TRBV3-1, the J call TRBJ2-3, with D perhaps TRBD2 (6 bases). CDR3 length equals 17 residues. V lost 0 bases and J lost 3, with 16 bases in between. Germline V CDR1 and CDR2: LGHDT, YNNKEL (reference sequence). CDR3 region: CASSQDLADEGTDTQYF. CDR3 bases: TGTGCCAGCAGCCAAGATTTAGCGGATGAGGGGACAGATACGCAGTATTTT.

The genes are TRBV6-2 or TRBV6-3 and TRBJ2-3; the match to TRBD2 covers 7 bases. The length of the CDR3 is 15 residues. The germline V gene has CDR1 MNHEY and CDR2 SVGEGT. After removal of 5 bases from V and 3 bases from J, the junction contained 8 bases not matched to a gene. CDR3 loop: CASSRGLESTDTQYF. DNA of the CDR3: TGTGCCAGCAGTCGCGGACTAGAATCTACAGATACGCAGTATTTT.

J is TRBJ1-2 and V is TRBV7-2; 9 bases agree with TRBD1. The CDR3 totals 17 residues. Germline CDR1 reads SGHTA; CDR2 reads FQGNSA. V lost 0 bases and J lost 2; bases outside the gene matches: 7. This CDR3 reads CASSLAPTGGGNYGYTF. CDR3 in DNA: TGTGCCAGCAGCTTAGCCCCGACAGGGGGAGGAAACTATGGCTACACCTTC.

This chain uses TRBV10-2 with TRBJ2-3; D is undetermined. V lost 2 bases to trimming and J lost 2 bases, with 5 bases between them. The germline CDR1 and CDR2 sequences are WSHSY and SAAADI. The CDR3 loop spans 13 amino acids. The CDR3 sequence: CASSEEPTDTQYF. CDR3 in DNA: TGCGCCAGCAGTGAGGAGCCCACAGATACGCAGTATTTT.

This chain joins TRBV12-5 and TRBJ2-2, with 10 nucleotides matching TRBD2. CDR3 length equals 14 residues. Germline CDR1 LGHNT, CDR2 FRNRAP. The ends lost 8 bases at V and 4 bases at J; junction bases unmatched: 4. The CDR3 here is CASYLAGGTGELFF. In nucleotides, the CDR3 is TGTGCTAGTTACTTAGCGGGAGGCACCGGGGAGCTGTTTTTT.

There are a few counts of this clonotype. The chain uses TRBV5-5 and TRBJ2-2, with D possibly TRBD2 on 5 matching bases. The CDR3 spans 16 residues. Germline CDR1 reads SGHKS; CDR2 reads YYEKEE (reference sequence). Trimming pared 4 bases from V and 6 bases from J, leaving 19 bases between. CDR3 in DNA: TGTGCCAGCAGCCCCCAGCGGAAGGGTCGCGCCGGGGAGCTGTTTTTT. Translated: CASSPQRKGRAGELFF.

The chain joins TRBV6-6 to TRBJ2-7, with D perhaps matching TRBD2 (5 bases). The V gene lost 5 bases and the J gene lost 7 bases, with 15 bases spanning the gap. The CDR3 sequence is 13 residues long. The germline V gene has CDR1 MNHNY and CDR2 SVGAGI (reference sequence). As DNA, the CDR3 is TGTGCCAGCAGTACCCTGGACTTGAGGGAGCAGTACTTC. This translates into CASSTLDLREQYF.

The V call is TRBV29-1, the J call TRBJ1-1, with D unresolved. The germline CDR1 and CDR2 sequences are SQVTM and ANQGSEA. CDR3 length: 11 residues. The V and J ends lost 4 bases and 8 bases respectively, with 11 bases between them. The CDR3 sequence: CSVVSSMEAFF. The CDR3 DNA reads TGCAGCGTTGTCTCCTCGATGGAAGCTTTCTTT.

The table lists this clonotype with a few counts. The chain carries TRBV7-4 and TRBJ2-3; weak D call: TRBD1 (5 bases). Trimming removed 1 base from V and 4 bases from J, with 18 bases in between. Germline loops: CDR1 SGHVT, CDR2 SQSDAQ. The CDR3 length is 17 residues. The CDR3 loop reads CASSLGTQELGPDTQYF. The CDR3, as DNA: TGTGCCAGCAGCTTAGGGACACAAGAGCTAGGCCCAGATACGCAGTATTTT.

This chain links TRBV12-2 with TRBJ1-4; the DNA was not compared with TRBD1, the D call given in the table. TRBV12-2 is deemed a pseudogene. The CDR3 runs 12 residues. The CDR3 loop reads CAPGACDEKLFF. DNA of the CDR3: TGTGCTCCGGGGGCGTGTGATGAAAAACTGTTTTTT.

Only a few counts were recorded for this clonotype. The rearrangement uses TRBV7-2 and TRBJ2-7; 9 nucleotides line up with TRBD1. The CDR3 spans 15 residues. V lost 0 bases to trimming and J lost 6 bases; unmatched junction nucleotides: 6. Germline V gives CDR1 SGHTA, CDR2 FQGNSA. CDR3 in DNA: TGTGCCAGCAGCTTAGCAGGACAGGGGAAGGTCGAGCAGTACTTC. Translation gives CASSLAGQGKVEQYF.

This clonotype was counted ten times or more. This chain links TRBV5-5 with TRBJ2-7, with D perhaps matching TRBD2 (6 bases). V was pared by 3 bases and J by 3 bases, with 7 bases between. Per germline, CDR1 SGHKS and CDR2 YYEKEE (reference sequence). This CDR3 comprises 12 residues. CDR3 in amino acids: CASSSGVYEQYF. CDR3 coding DNA: TGTGCCAGCAGCTCGGGGGTCTACGAGCAGTACTTC.